A single sample gave rise to the 10 T cell receptor beta chains below, sequenced in a study of cytomegalovirus exposure and HLA in healthy donors. PCR amplification relied on 60 Vbeta primers (plus 13 Jbeta primers). Clones were read by immunoSEQ multiplex PCR, and TCRdb kept only the in-frame ones, dropping some. The sample carries around 150,000 clones, 55% to 75% recorded once. What was sequenced was PBMCs. Source of these receptors: a man over 45 in good health and CMV-seropositive.

V is TRBV5-4 and J is TRBJ1-1, with D perhaps matching TRBD1 (6 bases). CDR1 and CDR2 from the germline V gene are SGHNT and YYREEE (reference sequence). The CDR3 spans 14 residues. The CDR3 nucleotides are TGTGCTTTCCAGCTTAAAGGGGGTGACACTGAAGCTTTCTTT. Amino acids: CAFQLKGGDTEAFF.

This clone was counted a few times. The chain couples TRBV4-3 to TRBJ1-1; D might be TRBD1 (5 bases). Looked up from germline, CDR1 is LGHNA and CDR2 is YSLEER. The CDR3 totals 14 residues. V dropped 4 bases and J dropped 2 bases, with 11 bases sitting between them. This CDR3 reads CASSRDGGNTEAFF. The CDR3 nucleotides read TGCGCCAGCAGCCGGGACGGGGGAAACACTGAAGCTTTCTTT.

The CDR3 nucleotides read TGTGCCAGCTCACCACCCGGGACAGAGAATCAGCCCCAGCATTTT. It codes for CASSPPGTENQPQHF. This chain uses TRBV18 with TRBJ1-5, with 7 bases matching TRBD1. The CDR3 runs to 15 residues. V dropped 0 bases and J dropped 4; count of bases not matched to a gene: 3. Germline loops: CDR1 KGHSH, CDR2 LQKENI.

This clone was picked up a small number of times. The chain carries TRBV5-5 and TRBJ2-2; D is unclear. This CDR3 contains 14 residues. The V and J ends lost 6 bases and 2 bases respectively, with 11 bases between them. Germline CDR1 reads SGHKS; CDR2 reads YYEKEE (reference sequence). This CDR3 is CASIPQVNTGELFF. As DNA, the CDR3 is TGTGCCAGCATACCGCAGGTTAACACCGGGGAGCTGTTTTTT.

The rearrangement uses TRBV5-1 and TRBJ2-1; tentatively, D is TRBD2 (5 bases). Germline V lookup: CDR1 SGHRS, CDR2 YFSETQ. The CDR3 length is 13 residues. Trimming took 0 bases from V and 9 from J, leaving 10 bases between them. The CDR3 protein is CASSLGTGSEQFF. The CDR3 DNA reads as TGCGCCAGCAGCTTGGGAACGGGAAGTGAGCAGTTCTTC.

The chain recombines TRBV6-5 with TRBJ1-1, with D uncertain. Germline CDR1 is MNHEY and CDR2 is SVGAGI. Between the trimmed V and J ends, which lost 6 bases and 0 bases, there was a span of 11 bases. CDR3 size: 14 residues. CDR3 in amino acids: CASRDQVVNTEAFF. The CDR3 bases are TGTGCCAGCAGAGATCAGGTAGTGAACACTGAAGCTTTCTTT.

The count of this clone is one. V and J are TRBV6-5 and TRBJ1-5, with D tentatively TRBD1 (5 bases). Between the trimmed V and J ends, which lost 6 bases and 0 bases, there was a span of 12 bases. This CDR3 has 15 residues. Germline V gives CDR1 MNHEY, CDR2 SVGAGI. CDR3 residues: CASRPDRNSNQPQHF. Here the CDR3 DNA reads TGTGCCAGCAGGCCCGACAGAAATAGCAATCAGCCCCAGCATTTT.

V is TRBV6-4 and J is TRBJ2-5, with 12 bases fitting TRBD2. With V trimmed by 3 bases and J by 5 bases, 4 bases remained unmatched. Germline loops: CDR1 MRHNA, CDR2 SNTAGT. The CDR3 covers 15 residues. CDR3 residues: CASSELAGGPETQYF. DNA of the CDR3: TGTGCCAGCAGTGAACTAGCGGGGGGCCCCGAGACCCAGTACTTC.

This clone has only one observation. The gene calls are TRBV6-1 and TRBJ2-1, with 11 bases lining up with TRBD1. CDR1 is MNHNS and CDR2 is SASEGT in the germline V gene. The CDR3 totals 16 residues. Trimming at V came to 1 base and at J to 8 bases, leaving 7 bases not matched to a gene. This chain's CDR3 is CASSEVAGQGADEQFF. CDR3 DNA: TGTGCCAGCAGTGAAGTAGCAGGACAGGGGGCCGATGAGCAGTTCTTC.

This rearrangement joins TRBV5-1 to TRBJ2-5, with a tentative D call TRBD2 (6 bases). The DNA matches TRBJ2-7 better at its end, which makes the J call doubtful. From germline, CDR1 is SGHRS and CDR2 YFSETQ. There are 15 residues in the CDR3. CDR3 in amino acids: CASSVGTVGTYEQYF. CDR3 sequence (DNA): TGCGCCAGCAGCGTTGGGACTGTGGGTACCTACGAGCAGTACTTC.